These 31 T cell receptor beta chains were all obtained from the same sample, sequenced in a study of T-cell reconstitution after alpha-beta-depleted transplantation in children. This sample's TCRbeta library carried unique molecular identifier barcodes. TCRdb re-called the PCR reads through MiXCR, storing one row per CDR3 protein. The sample has more than 150,000 distinct CDR3 sequences, about 14% seen once. Material: PBMCs from the stem cell graft donor, obtained from the stem cell graft. These TCRs come from a human donor who donated a stem cell graft to a child with acute lymphoblastic leukemia.

The table lists this clonotype with a few counts. The chain is built from TRBV9 and TRBJ1-6; 8 bases are a match to TRBD1. Per germline, CDR1 SGDLS and CDR2 YYNGEE. The CDR3 sequence is 15 residues long. Trimming removed 0 bases from V and 10 bases from J; junction bases left unmatched: 6. CDR3 nucleotides: TGTGCCAGCAGCGTAGGTCCAGGGGGCAGGTCACCCCTCCACTTT. It yields the protein CASSVGPGGRSPLHF.

This clonotype was detected many times. The chain has TRBV25-1 and TRBJ2-5; possibly TRBD1 or TRBD2 for D (5 bases each). The germline V gene encodes CDR1 MGHDK and CDR2 SYGVNS. V lost 3 bases, J lost 0 bases, and 14 bases lay in between. The CDR3 contains 16 residues. CDR3 nucleotides: TGTGCCAGCAGTGAGGGGCGGGTTCCGGACCAAGAGACCCAGTACTTC. This gives the protein CASSEGRVPDQETQYF.

This clonotype showed up many times. This chain joins TRBV29-1 and TRBJ2-5, with 8 nucleotides matching TRBD1. J lost 4 bases, V lost 6 bases, and 13 bases had no gene match. This CDR3 has 15 amino acids. Germline lookup yields CDR1 SQVTM and CDR2 ANQGSEA. The CDR3 DNA reads as TGCAGCGTGGGAAAAGGGACAGGAACCCTAGAGACCCAGTACTTC. Encoded protein: CSVGKGTGTLETQYF.

This clonotype was recorded at least ten times. The rearrangement uses TRBV6-5 and TRBJ2-7; no firm D call. The V end lost 6 bases, the J end lost 0 bases, and 15 bases lay between the germline ends. Germline V CDR1 and CDR2: MNHEY, SVGAGI. This CDR3 contains 15 residues. The CDR3 protein is CASSRSAESSYEQYF. CDR3 coding DNA: TGTGCCAGCAGCCGTTCGGCGGAGAGCTCCTACGAGCAGTACTTC.

This clonotype was found many times. V is TRBV7-9 and J is TRBJ2-3, with D unclear. Per the germline V gene, CDR1 is SEHNR and CDR2 is FQNEAQ (reference sequence). Trimming left V 3 bases short and J 4 bases short, with 14 bases between. CDR3 length: 15 amino acids. The CDR3 DNA follows: TGTGCCAGCAGCTTTAGTCGTCGGGCCTCAGATACGCAGTATTTT. Translated, it gives CASSFSRRASDTQYF.

There are many counts of this clonotype. The chain's CDR3 is CASSLTPPRWGREFTDTQYF. CDR3 DNA: TGTGCCAGCAGTTTAACTCCCCCCCGTTGGGGGCGGGAGTTCACAGATACGCAGTATTTT. The chain links TRBV27 to TRBJ2-3; weak D call: TRBD2 (7 bases). Germline values: CDR1 MNHEY, CDR2 SMNVEV (reference sequence). V lost 2 bases and J 2 bases, leaving 26 bases between the germline ends. CDR3 length: 20 amino acids.

This clonotype occurred many times. This sequence joins TRBV5-1 and TRBJ1-2; TRBD1 matches 7 bases. This CDR3 is built from 15 residues. Per the germline V gene, CDR1 is SGHRS and CDR2 is YFSETQ. Germline trimming cut 0 bases from V and 4 bases from J; bases unmatched to any gene: 6. Here the CDR3 reads CASSLGDSLIYGYTF. CDR3 coding DNA: TGCGCCAGCAGCTTGGGGGACAGTCTAATCTATGGCTACACCTTC.

The table lists this clonotype with many counts. The J gene is TRBJ2-1, the V gene TRBV12-3 or TRBV12-4; 8 nucleotides align to TRBD2. The CDR3 length is 15 residues. J gave up 4 bases and V 4 bases, and 6 bases lay outside the gene matches. CDR3 nucleotide sequence: TGTGCCAGCAGTTCCAGACTAGCGCGGTACAATGAGCAGTTCTTC. It specifies CASSSRLARYNEQFF.

The chain recombines TRBV11-3 with TRBJ2-1; 16 positions match TRBD2. The trim removed 5 bases at V and 10 bases at J, leaving 5 bases unmatched. Germline CDR1 and CDR2: SGHNT and YENEEA. The CDR3 is 15 residues long. CDR3 residues: CASSPPGLAGGEQFF. In DNA, the CDR3 is TGTGCCAGCAGCCCCCCGGGACTAGCGGGAGGGGAGCAGTTCTTC.

This clonotype has at least ten counts. The CDR3 sequence is CASSFSYEQYF. For the CDR3, the DNA is TGTGCCAGCAGCTTTTCCTACGAGCAGTACTTC. The rearrangement uses TRBV12-3 or TRBV12-4 and TRBJ2-7; no definite D call. V was pared by 6 bases and J by 1 base, with 4 bases between. CDR3 length: 11 residues.

As regards this clonotype: A much larger clone differs by one base, so this may be a read error. The chain couples TRBV5-1 to TRBJ2-3, with a possible D match to TRBD2 (6 bases). CDR1 and CDR2 (germline): SGHRS, YFSETQ. V lost 0 bases and J 3 bases, leaving 17 bases between the germline ends. The CDR3 runs 17 residues. The CDR3 region has the DNA TGCGCCAGCAGCTTGGCCTTAAGGTTTCGGGGGACAGATACGCAGTATTTT. This codes for CASSLALRFRGTDTQYF. The full variable domain, completed using reference TRBV5-1 and TRBJ2-3, is KAGVTQTPRYLIKTRGQQVTLSCSPISGHRSVSWYQQTPGQGLQFLFEYFSETQRNKGNFPGRFSGRQFSNSRSEMNVSTLELGDSALYLCASSLALRFRGTDTQYFGPGTRLTVL.

The chain has TRBV10-2 and TRBJ1-1; D not certain. CDR1 is WSHSY and CDR2 is SAAADI in the germline V gene. This CDR3 comprises 13 residues. V lost 7 bases to trimming and J lost 0 bases, with 9 bases between them. The CDR3 nucleotides are TGCGCCAGCAATTTGGCCATGAACACTGAAGCTTTCTTT. As protein: CASNLAMNTEAFF.

This clonotype has a handful of counts. This chain links TRBV10-2 with TRBJ2-3; 9 bases match TRBD2. There are 15 residues in the CDR3. Trimming cost V 6 bases and J 4 bases; bases outside gene matches: 8. CDR1 and CDR2 (germline): WSHSY, SAAADI. The CDR3 region is CASRDSGSGADTQYF. The DNA for the CDR3 is TGCGCCAGCAGGGATAGCGGGAGCGGCGCAGATACGCAGTATTTT.

This clonotype has at least ten counts. V and J are TRBV7-9 and TRBJ1-1; no definite D call. The length of the CDR3 is 13 residues. The ends were cut back, 5 bases at V and 5 bases at J, with 12 bases in the middle. Germline assignment: CDR1 SEHNR and CDR2 FQNEAQ (reference sequence). The CDR3 region has the DNA TGTGCCAGCAGCCTTTCCGGGAGGACTGAAGCTTTCTTT. It encodes CASSLSGRTEAFF.

This clonotype was detected many times. V usage is TRBV12-3 or TRBV12-4 and J usage is TRBJ1-1; D gene unclear. V lost 5 bases and J lost 2, with 12 bases in between. This CDR3 is built from 14 residues. The CDR3 nucleotides are TGTGCCAGCAGTCCTATGGGGATAAACACTGAAGCTTTCTTT. Amino acid sequence: CASSPMGINTEAFF.

In this sample, this clonotype turned up many times. This rearrangement joins TRBV7-9 to TRBJ1-1, with D unresolved. The germline V gene has CDR1 SEHNR and CDR2 FQNEAQ (reference sequence). The CDR3 is made up of 11 amino acids. Between the trimmed V and J ends, which lost 1 base and 10 bases, there was a span of 7 bases. The CDR3 DNA reads as TGTGCCAGCAGCTTAGGCCCCGGAGCTTTCTTT. Residues: CASSLGPGAFF.

The V call is TRBV27, the J call TRBJ2-1; D is possibly TRBD1 (6 bases). Germline V gene lookup returns CDR1 MNHEY and CDR2 SMNVEV (reference sequence). The CDR3 totals 14 residues. V was cut by 4 bases and J by 6 bases, with 13 bases left in between. The CDR3: CASSSGQSFNEQFF. CDR3 coding DNA: TGTGCCAGCAGTTCAGGACAGTCATTCAATGAGCAGTTCTTC.

In its sample, this clonotype was seen many times. V usage is TRBV30 and J usage is TRBJ2-3; D is ambiguous. The germline CDR1 and CDR2 sequences are GTSNPN and SVGIG (reference sequence). This CDR3 spans 14 amino acids. Trimming shortened V by 4 bases and J by 1 base, and 12 bases separated the two germline ends. CDR3 nucleotide sequence: TGTGCCTGGAAGGTTACGATTGGCACAGATACGCAGTATTTT. This codes for CAWKVTIGTDTQYF.

Many counts were recorded for this clonotype. The rearrangement joins TRBV9 to TRBJ1-1; a possible D gene is TRBD1 (6 bases). V was trimmed by 3 bases and J by 4 bases, leaving 13 bases between them. The V gene's germline CDR1 is SGDLS and CDR2 YYNGEE. This CDR3 comprises 14 residues. The CDR3 region has the DNA TGTGCCAGCAGCGGGGACACCGGTCCCACTGAAGCTTTCTTT. Its translation is CASSGDTGPTEAFF.

This clonotype came up many times. The chain has TRBV11-2 and TRBJ2-7; D not certain. Trimming cost V 6 bases and J 1 base, with 10 bases left between them. The CDR3 is 13 residues long. Looked up from germline, CDR1 is SGHAT and CDR2 is FQNNGV. The CDR3 reads CASRYGESYEQYF. CDR3 coding DNA: TGTGCCAGCAGGTACGGAGAATCCTACGAGCAGTACTTC.

This clonotype appeared a few times. The chain carries TRBV7-2 and TRBJ2-1; D might be TRBD2 (5 bases). Germline assignment: CDR1 SGHTA and CDR2 FQGNSA. Trimming stripped 6 bases from V and 8 bases from J, with 23 bases between. The CDR3 loop spans 16 amino acids. CDR3 amino acids: CASSQRRTPMLDEQFF. The CDR3 DNA sequence: TGTGCCAGCAGTCAGAGGAGGACTCCCATGCTCGATGAGCAGTTCTTC.

This clonotype was observed at least ten times. This chain joins TRBV20-1 and TRBJ1-1; D perhaps matches TRBD1 (6 bases). Trimming shortened V by 0 bases and J by 1 base, and 12 bases separated the two germline ends. The CDR3 runs to 15 residues. The germline V gene encodes CDR1 DFQATT and CDR2 SNEGSKA (reference sequence). The CDR3 DNA reads TGCAGTGCTAGAGATTTTAGGGGGAGGAACACTGAAGCTTTCTTT. Translating it yields CSARDFRGRNTEAFF.

This clonotype was detected ten times or more. The chain joins TRBV7-9 to TRBJ2-7; 7 bases map to TRBD1. The CDR3 runs 14 residues. Unmatched junction bases numbered 7, after V lost 5 bases and J lost 3 bases. CDR1 is SEHNR, CDR2 FQNEAQ, per germline (reference sequence). The CDR3 DNA follows: TGTGCCAGCAGCGGGCCGGGACAGATCTACGAGCAGTACTTC. Translation gives CASSGPGQIYEQYF. The whole variable domain, remainder taken from reference TRBV7-9 and TRBJ2-7, is DTGVSQNPRHKITKRGQNVTFRCDPISEHNRLYWYRQTLGQGPEFLTYFQNEAQLEKSRLLSDRFSAERPKGSFSTLEIQRTEQGDSAMYLCASSGPGQIYEQYFGPGTRLTVT.

This clonotype appeared many times. The rearrangement uses TRBV12-3 or TRBV12-4 and TRBJ2-1, with D perhaps being TRBD1 or TRBD2 (7 bases each). The CDR3 is made up of 14 amino acids. V was trimmed by 7 bases and J by 7 bases, leaving 17 bases between them. The CDR3 loop is CASIRGREWNEQFF. The CDR3 DNA sequence: TGTGCCAGCATAAGGGGGCGGGAGTGGAATGAGCAGTTCTTC.

This clonotype was recorded many times. J is TRBJ2-3 and V is TRBV12-3 or TRBV12-4; the match to TRBD2 covers 13 bases. Trimming at V came to 4 bases and at J to 6 bases, leaving 10 bases not matched to a gene. The CDR3 length is 17 residues. CDR3 region: CASSSRGLAGVSDTQYF. The DNA for the CDR3 is TGTGCCAGCAGTTCCCGCGGACTAGCGGGAGTCTCCGATACGCAGTATTTT.

The sample holds many counts of this clonotype. The chain has TRBV5-5 and TRBJ1-2; D is undetermined. The CDR3 totals 15 residues. The V end lost 0 bases, the J end lost 3 bases, and 12 bases lay between the germline ends. Germline assignment: CDR1 SGHKS and CDR2 YYEKEE (reference sequence). As DNA, the CDR3 is TGTGCCAGCAGCTTGGTTAATGACGGAGACTATGGCTACACCTTC. It codes for CASSLVNDGDYGYTF.

This clonotype was observed many times. CDR3 residues: CSVGQLYEQYF. Here the CDR3 DNA reads TGCAGCGTTGGACAGCTCTACGAGCAGTACTTC. The gene calls are TRBV29-1 and TRBJ2-7; maybe TRBD1 (5 bases). Germline V lookup: CDR1 SQVTM, CDR2 ANQGSEA. Trimming took off 4 bases at V and 3 bases at J, with 7 bases between the two ends. The CDR3 sequence is 11 residues long.

This clonotype occurred many times. The gene calls are TRBV12-3 or TRBV12-4 and TRBJ1-5, with D possibly TRBD1 on 6 matching bases. Trimming stripped 2 bases from V and 1 base from J, with 12 bases between. This CDR3 is 16 amino acids long. CDR3 region: CASSLIWGASNQPQHF. CDR3 DNA sequence: TGTGCCAGCAGTTTAATTTGGGGGGCAAGCAATCAGCCCCAGCATTTT.

This clonotype appeared many times. This chain joins TRBV18 and TRBJ2-1, with unresolved D. CDR3 length equals 16 residues. Germline V gene lookup returns CDR1 KGHSH and CDR2 LQKENI. Trimming took 3 bases from V and 5 from J, leaving 17 bases between them. The CDR3 here is CASSPPGPQRDNEQFF. CDR3 bases: TGTGCCAGCTCACCGCCCGGGCCCCAGCGTGACAATGAGCAGTTCTTC.

This clonotype appeared many times. The genes are TRBV20-1 and TRBJ2-1; 7 bases align to TRBD1. Germline V gene data show CDR1 as DFQATT and CDR2 as SNEGSKA (reference sequence). This CDR3 has 14 amino acids. V shed 6 bases, J shed 6 bases, and the junction held 11 bases outside the gene matches. CDR3 sequence (DNA): TGCAGTGCACACCCGGGACAGTTGGGCAATGAGCAGTTCTTC. As protein: CSAHPGQLGNEQFF.

The rearrangement uses TRBV5-6 and TRBJ1-2; possible D gene TRBD1, 6 bases. The CDR3 is 14 amino acids. V lost 2 bases to trimming and J lost 2 bases, with 10 bases between them. Per germline, CDR1 SGHDT and CDR2 YYEEEE. The chain's CDR3 is CASSFWGQNYGYTF. DNA for the CDR3: TGTGCCAGCAGCTTTTGGGGGCAAAACTATGGCTACACCTTC.